This T cell receptor beta chain emerged from a study of T-cell memory formation after mild COVID-19. Across the whole study: TCR clusters mostly belonged to single donors.

The authors produced TCR alpha and TCR beta cDNA libraries with sample barcodes and UMIs by 5'RACE using constant-segment primers. One entry per CDR3 protein, called by TCRdb with MiXCR from the 5' RACE reads. Among a few hundred thousand distinct CDR3 sequences, around 27% were seen once, and the ten largest hold roughly an eighth. V shed 5 bases and J shed 2 bases, with 9 bases lying between them. The CDR3 spans 13 residues. Germline V gene sequence: CDR1 KGHSH, CDR2 LQKENI. This clonotype was seen a few times. This chain uses TRBV18 with TRBJ2-5; no clear D gene. The TCR comes from an adult woman who had mild COVID-19 (a few samples of this study predate the infection). Cell type and time point are not known. The sample was PBMCs or a T cell subset sorted from them (not recorded which). CDR3: CASSLQLQETQYF. The CDR3 nucleotides are TGTGCCAGCTCATTACAACTACAAGAGACCCAGTACTTC.